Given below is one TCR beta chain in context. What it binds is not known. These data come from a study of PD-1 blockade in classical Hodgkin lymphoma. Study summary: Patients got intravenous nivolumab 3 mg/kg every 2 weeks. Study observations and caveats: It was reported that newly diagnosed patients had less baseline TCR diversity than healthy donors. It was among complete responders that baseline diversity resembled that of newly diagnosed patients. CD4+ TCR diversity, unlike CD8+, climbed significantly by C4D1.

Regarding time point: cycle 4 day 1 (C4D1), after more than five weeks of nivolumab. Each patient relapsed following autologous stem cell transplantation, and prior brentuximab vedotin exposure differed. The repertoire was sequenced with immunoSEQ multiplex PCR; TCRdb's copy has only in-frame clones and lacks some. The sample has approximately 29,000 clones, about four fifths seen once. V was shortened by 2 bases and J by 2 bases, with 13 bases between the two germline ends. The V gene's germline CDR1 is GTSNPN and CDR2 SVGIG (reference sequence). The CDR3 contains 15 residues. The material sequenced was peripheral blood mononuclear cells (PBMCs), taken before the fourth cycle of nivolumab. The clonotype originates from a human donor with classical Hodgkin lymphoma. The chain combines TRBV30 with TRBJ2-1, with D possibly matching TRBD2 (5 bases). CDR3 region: CAWSHPTIAYNEQFF. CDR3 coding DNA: TGTGCCTGGAGTCACCCGACTATCGCCTACAATGAGCAGTTCTTC.